The sequence of this T cell receptor (beta chain) was determined in a study of cytomegalovirus exposure and HLA in healthy donors. All the people who gave samples were healthy bone marrow donors. The V and J ends lost 8 bases and 0 bases respectively, with 10 bases between them. The CDR3 spans 13 residues. CDR1 is LGHNA, CDR2 YSLEER, per germline. 60 Vbeta and 13 Jbeta primers were used in PCR. Using immunoSEQ multiplex PCR, the repertoire was profiled, and TCRdb retains in-frame clones only, with some absent. The table has roughly 160,000 clones, 70% to 80% seen once. Study-wide findings and caveats: In a later analysis, TCR association rates varied by HLA locus: DRB1 most, HLA-C fewest. Presence/absence analysis assumed near-uniform sequencing depth across donors. According to the study, 150 to 200 TCR beta chains were cytomegalovirus-associated.

This clone was observed a few times. Its antigen is unknown. The TCR originated in a man in his forties or fifties in good health and CMV-seronegative. The rearrangement joins TRBV4-3 to TRBJ1-1; D is perhaps TRBD1 (5 bases). Input material: PBMCs. CDR3 DNA: TGCGCCAGCGGCAGGGCTATGAACACTGAAGCTTTCTTT. This sequence encodes CASGRAMNTEAFF.